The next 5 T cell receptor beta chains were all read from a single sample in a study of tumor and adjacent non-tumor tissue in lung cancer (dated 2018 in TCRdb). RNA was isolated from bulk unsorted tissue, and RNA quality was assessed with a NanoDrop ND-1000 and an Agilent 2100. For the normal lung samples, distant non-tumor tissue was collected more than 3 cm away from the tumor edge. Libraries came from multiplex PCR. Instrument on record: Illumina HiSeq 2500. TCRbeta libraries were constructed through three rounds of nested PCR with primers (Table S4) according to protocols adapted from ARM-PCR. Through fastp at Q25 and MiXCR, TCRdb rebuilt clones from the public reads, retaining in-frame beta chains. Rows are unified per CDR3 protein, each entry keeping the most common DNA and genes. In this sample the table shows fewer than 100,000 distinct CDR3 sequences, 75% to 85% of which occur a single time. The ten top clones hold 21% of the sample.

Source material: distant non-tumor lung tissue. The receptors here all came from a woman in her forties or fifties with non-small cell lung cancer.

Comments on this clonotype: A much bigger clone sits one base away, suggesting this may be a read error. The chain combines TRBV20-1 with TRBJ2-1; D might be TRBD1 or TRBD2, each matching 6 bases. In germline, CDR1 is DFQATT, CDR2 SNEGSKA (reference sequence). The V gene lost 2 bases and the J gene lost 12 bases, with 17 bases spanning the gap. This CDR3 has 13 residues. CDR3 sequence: CSARWGAALGQFF. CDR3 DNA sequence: TGCAGTGCTAGATGGGGGGCCGCCCTAGGGCAGTTCTTC.

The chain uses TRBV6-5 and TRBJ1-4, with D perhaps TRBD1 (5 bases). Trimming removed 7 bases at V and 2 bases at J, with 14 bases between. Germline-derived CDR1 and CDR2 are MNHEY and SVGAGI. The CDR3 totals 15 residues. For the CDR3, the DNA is TGTGCCAGCAATGATGGGGGGTATACTAATGAAAAACTGTTTTTT. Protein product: CASNDGGYTNEKLFF.

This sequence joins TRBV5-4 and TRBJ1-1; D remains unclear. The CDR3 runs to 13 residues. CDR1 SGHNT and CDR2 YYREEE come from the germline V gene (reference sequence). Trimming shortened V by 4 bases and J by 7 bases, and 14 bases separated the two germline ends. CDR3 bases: TGTGCCAGCAGCCTCCCAGGAGACCTTGAAGCTTTCTTT. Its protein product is CASSLPGDLEAFF.

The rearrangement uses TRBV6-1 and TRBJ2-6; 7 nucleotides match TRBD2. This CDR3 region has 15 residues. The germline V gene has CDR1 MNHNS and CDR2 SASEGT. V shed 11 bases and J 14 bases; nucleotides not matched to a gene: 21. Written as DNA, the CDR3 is TGTGCCGGCGGCGGGGGACCTAGTGGGGTCAGCATCCTGACTTTC. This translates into CAGGGGPSGVSILTF.

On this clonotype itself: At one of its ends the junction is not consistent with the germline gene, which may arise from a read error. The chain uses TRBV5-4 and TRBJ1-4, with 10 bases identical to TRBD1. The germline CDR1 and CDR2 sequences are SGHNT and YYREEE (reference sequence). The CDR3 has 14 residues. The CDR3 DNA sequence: TGTGCCAACAGCTTGGACAGGGGGAGTGAGAAACTGCTTTTT. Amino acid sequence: CANSLDRGSEKLLF. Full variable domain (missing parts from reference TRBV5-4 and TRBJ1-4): ETGVTQSPTHLIKTRGQQVTLRCSSQSGHNTVSWYQQALGQGPQFIFQYYREEENGRGNFPPRFSGLQFPNYSSELNVNALELDDSALYLCANSLDRGSEKLLFGSGTQLSVL.